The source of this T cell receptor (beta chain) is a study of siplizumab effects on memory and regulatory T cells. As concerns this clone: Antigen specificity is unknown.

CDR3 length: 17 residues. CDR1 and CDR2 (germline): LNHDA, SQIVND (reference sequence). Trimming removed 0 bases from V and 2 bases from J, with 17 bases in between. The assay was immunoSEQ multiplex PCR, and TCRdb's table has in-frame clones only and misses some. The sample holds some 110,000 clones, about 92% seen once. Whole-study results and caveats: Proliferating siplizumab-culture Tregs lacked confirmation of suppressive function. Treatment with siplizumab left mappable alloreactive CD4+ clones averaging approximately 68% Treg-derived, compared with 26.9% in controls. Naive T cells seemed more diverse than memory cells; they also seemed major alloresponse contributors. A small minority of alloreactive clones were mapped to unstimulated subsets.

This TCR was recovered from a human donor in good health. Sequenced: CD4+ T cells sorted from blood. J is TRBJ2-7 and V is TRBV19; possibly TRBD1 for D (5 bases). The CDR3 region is CASSIDLLWQGPYEQYF. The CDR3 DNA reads TGTGCCAGTAGTATAGATCTATTATGGCAGGGTCCCTACGAGCAGTACTTC.